This TCR beta chain was sequenced during a study of T-cell memory formation after mild COVID-19. This CDR3 is built from 15 residues. Germline CDR1 ENHRY, CDR2 SYGVKD. Trimming pared 6 bases from V and 5 bases from J, leaving 19 bases between. TCRdb independently ran MiXCR on the 5' RACE reads; one entry per CDR3 protein. The table shows 15,000 or so distinct CDR3 sequences, with around 25% occurring only once. Concerning this clonotype itself: This sequence may be a read error, since a much larger clone differs from it by one base.

V is TRBV10-3 and J is TRBJ1-2; no reliable D call. Input material: PBMCs or a T cell subset sorted from them (not recorded which). This receptor was obtained from a man aged 18 to 30 who had mild COVID-19 (a few samples of this study predate the infection). Cell type and time point are not known. The CDR3: CAISTDAWTMYGYTF. Written as DNA, the CDR3 is TGTGCCATCAGCACCGATGCATGGACCATGTATGGCTACACCTTC.